This T cell receptor (beta chain) is from a study of cytomegalovirus exposure and HLA in healthy donors (dated 2017 in TCRdb). Regarding the research as a whole: An earlier analysis of approximately 600 of the donors reported 250 to 350 Gb of sequence data and some 120 million unique TCR beta sequences from about 200 million T cells. An early release that covered some 640 HLA-typed donors contained about 300 gigabases of sequencing data and 65 million to 100 million unique TCR sequences. Of the roughly 400 genotyped donors, more than 75% were placed in the genetic ancestry cluster associated with self-reported Caucasian donors. The study was designed to test whether signatures of past pathogen exposure could be identified by cataloging public T cell receptors. The study used immunosequencing to profile the T cell repertoires of about 670 subjects and linked those repertoires to cytomegalovirus serostatus. Besides the first cohort of approximately 710 subjects, a separate validation cohort made up of 120 different subjects was used. To predict cytomegalovirus infection status, the study brought together high-throughput TCR immunosequencing, statistical association of individual TCRs with disease status, and machine learning. A later analysis re-analyzed previously published TCR beta repertoires from several hundred donors and added high-resolution HLA genotyping to study TCR occurrence patterns. The later analysis used no new phenotypic data to find candidate immune exposures, relying instead on TCR beta sequences and their occurrence across donors. An earlier analysis of a few hundred of the donors applied high-throughput TCR beta sequencing to assess whether each TCR beta V gene segment acted as functional or pseudogenic. Donor age, sex, ethnicity and CMV serostatus were compiled alongside the repertoire data. Genome-wide SNP genotypes for about three fifths of the roughly 670 donors were used in a later genetic analysis, which treated that subset as a discovery cohort. All discovery cohort repertoires had been generated on a single sequencing platform. Class I and class II HLA loci were covered by the typing at four-digit resolution. Typing coverage varied by locus: about 629-640 donors for A, B, C, DRB1 and DQB1; roughly 500 for DQA1; 606 for DPA1; roughly 470 for DPB1. Because of strong linkage in the cohort, roughly five DR-DQ haplotypes were treated as single units for association and clustering. On average, roughly 240,000 unique TCR beta nucleotide sequences were sequenced per donor among 398 genotyped donors of the cohort, with roughly 18% of those sequences being non-productive.

CDR1 MNHNY and CDR2 SVGAGI were looked up in the germline V gene (reference sequence). There are 16 amino acids in the CDR3, from cysteine to phenylalanine inclusive. The CDR3 DNA has 48 bases and is translated from base 1. Trimming at the junction amounts to 6 bases on V and 2 bases on J, and the germline ends lie 17 bases apart. Library preparation used the immunoSEQ multiplex PCR assay. For the multiplex PCR, a mixture combining 60 forward primers for TCR Vbeta segments and 13 reverse primers for TCR Jbeta segments was used. Amplification of the CDR3 region of rearranged TCR beta genes was performed with a multiplex PCR assay on genomic DNA. The amplified TCR beta libraries were sequenced on the Illumina HiSeq System as 87-base-pair reads. The authors' pipeline ran thus. A later analysis counted tens of millions of unique TCR beta chains across the 550 to 700 repertoires, and 9 million to 14 million of these chains were shared by at least two donors. To remove PCR and sequencing errors, raw reads were error-corrected and collapsed into unique sequences using a nearest-neighbor algorithm that merged closely related sequences. Alignment of CDR3 sequences to IMGT reference sequences was used to assign V, D and J gene segments. For a sequence to be retained, a match of at least six nucleotides to both a V gene segment and a J gene segment was required. Rearrangements were classified as productive when the CDR3 lacked stop codons and remained in frame with V and J, and all other rearrangements were classified as non-productive. Following IMGT convention, CDR3 was defined as the stretch from the second conserved V-encoded cysteine to the conserved J-encoded phenylalanine. Sequences without an unambiguous match to a single V gene segment were excluded from the earlier analysis of 450 to 650 of the donors. An earlier analysis of a few hundred of the donors called V segments functional above 56.7% productive rearrangements and segregating when the between-donor standard deviation exceeded 5%. To diagnose cytomegalovirus status from the catalog of TCR beta chain sequences, a statistical classification framework was built. V and J gene assignment, in a later analysis, came from comparing TCR nucleotide sequences with IMGT/GENE-DB human TR gene sequences. In a later analysis, CDR3 sequences and most-parsimonious VDJ recombination scenarios were assigned using the TCRdist pipeline. In a later analysis, every TCR beta chain was defined by the combination of its CDR3 amino acid sequence and its V-gene family, and reads without a unique V-gene family were dropped. To address suspected cross-contamination and a sequencing artifact, a later analysis removed roughly 580 highly shared, low-generation-probability nucleotide sequences. In a later analysis, a clonal expansion index for each public chain was calculated from normalized within-repertoire ranks of inferred template counts. In a later analysis, generation probabilities were computed with a VDJ recombination model fitted to out-of-frame rearrangements, and the resulting probabilities were checked against IGoR. In a later analysis, TCR-TCR, TCR-HLA and TCR-CMV co-occurrence was scored with hypergeometric tests, and a repertoire-size bias correction was applied to TCR pairs. To estimate false discovery rates, a later analysis permuted the HLA or CMV assignments 20 times. In a later analysis, co-occurring TCRs were grouped using DBSCAN, and TCRdist sequence similarity was added for clustering within HLA-allele-positive subsets. Repertoires with fewer than 30,000 or more than 120,000 public chains were left out of co-occurrence clustering, as were four to six repertoires with anomalous nucleotide sharing. Held by TCRdb, this immuneACCESS table contains in-frame sequences only and omits some clones. Under half of the omission traces to an unresolved V gene where checked; the cause of the rest is unknown. That table is the source of V, J and clone size, and D and trimming were worked out from the DNA. The sample table shows some 140,000 clones, and 60% to 75% are seen once. The top ten clones comprise around 2.8% of the sample.

This clone has a handful of counts. Its antigen remains undetermined. No much larger clone is present one base from it, and per-base qualities are unavailable. Summary of the overall study and its limitations: The authors suggested that the approach could potentially be generalized to other disease states and immunological phenotypes. Correlated functional status among segregating V segments might reflect linkage disequilibrium, but an unknown experimental factor could not be ruled out. In an earlier analysis of around 600 of the donors, most TCR beta V segments appeared in productive rearrangements about 90% or about 30% of the time, broadly matching IMGT annotations. A later analysis found that TCR association rates varied across HLA loci, with DRB1 alleles showing the most associated TCRs and HLA-C alleles the fewest. A later analysis found that most CMV-associated TCR beta chains appeared HLA-restricted, with HLA associations seemingly driven largely by CMV exposure. Assigning TCR associations to individual alleles was difficult when HLA alleles, especially DR and DQ, strongly co-occurred. For the cohort, immune exposure information was limited to CMV serostatus. A further reported finding was that TCR beta sequences accurately predicted the HLA-A and HLA-B alleles for most subjects in the first cohort. The classifier was reported to diagnose cytomegalovirus status with high specificity and sensitivity in both the original and validation cohorts. Compared with equally common non-associated chains, HLA-associated TCR beta chains in a later analysis were more clonally expanded and had lower generation probabilities. The study gave a list of 150 to 200 TCR beta chains associated with cytomegalovirus. Because counts were too low, roughly 17 rarely observed V segments, including chromosome 9 orphons, were left out of the earlier analysis of several hundred of the donors. In vitro tests confirmed that a few of the cytomegalovirus-associated TCR beta chains recognize cytomegalovirus antigens. Because HLA typing was missing for some donors at each locus, association tests included only the typed subset. A cluster of highly shared sequence variants was judged likely to represent a technical artifact of the sequencing pipeline. Specific HLA alleles were associated with 15,000 to 20,000 TCR beta sequences at a false discovery rate of 0.05 in a later analysis. Most TCR sequences were seen in very few donors, while some public TCRs were found in many individuals. Presence/absence analyses assumed roughly uniform sequencing depth across donors, an assumption that may not hold. In a later genetic analysis, fewer N-insertions in productive TCRs were reported among donors in an Asian-associated ancestry cluster than the approximately 710-donor mean. In a later analysis, several top co-occurrence clusters were reported to appear linked to parvovirus B19, influenza, CMV and Epstein-Barr virus. The 87-base-pair reads could not distinguish some IMGT-functional V segments, including TRBV6-2 and TRBV6-3, so those segments were excluded. V-gene and J-gene trimming of TCR beta chains was associated with a missense DCLRE1C variant in a later genetic analysis, and the association was replicated in an independent cohort. In this cohort, only TCR beta chains were sequenced, and detectable features were limited by the absence of alpha or paired-chain data.

The cohort consisted of 650 to 850 healthy bone marrow donors. Cohort members were all nominally healthy when sampled, although unrecorded immune exposures were likely present. The donor was CMV seronegative and was included in the group of a few hundred seronegative cohort members. Every donor gave a peripheral blood sample, and the peripheral blood mononuclear cells from that sample were used for TCR beta sequencing. Genomic DNA was extracted from the blood cell samples with the Qiagen DNeasy Blood Extraction Kit. Sequencing was performed on PBMCs. The clonotype comes from a man between 18 and 29 years old in good health and CMV-seronegative. Rearrangement joined TRBV6-6 to TRBJ1-3, and TRBD1 may be the D gene, going by 6 matching bases. For the CDR3, the sequence is CASSRFPTGTGNTIYF. The DNA sequence reads TGTGCCAGCAGCCGATTCCCGACAGGAACTGGAAACACCATATATTTT.